The clone carrying this T cell receptor beta chain occurred a few times. The CDR3 end is not reached by the read, which stops 3 residues before it; the germline J gene fills it in. This CDR3 spans 17 amino acids. V was clipped by 3 bases and J by 5 bases; unmatched bases: 11. Looked up from germline, CDR1 is KGHSH and CDR2 is LQKENI. This specimen comes from a study of T cell clonality in common variable immunodeficiency. Method: immunoSEQ multiplex PCR; TCRdb's copy keeps in-frame clones and lacks some. The table lists under 50,000 clones, no singletons, with approximately 5.9% in the top ten. The source is a person between 18 and 75 years old in good health. The V call is TRBV18, the J call TRBJ1-5, with 9 nucleotides matching TRBD1. The sequenced sample was peripheral blood mononuclear cells. Incomplete CDR3 DNA: TGTGCCAGCTCACCCTTAGGTCCGGGACAGGGCGATCAGCCC. This codes for CASSPLGPGQGDQP. The entire CDR3 sequence reads CASSPLGPGQGDQPQHF.